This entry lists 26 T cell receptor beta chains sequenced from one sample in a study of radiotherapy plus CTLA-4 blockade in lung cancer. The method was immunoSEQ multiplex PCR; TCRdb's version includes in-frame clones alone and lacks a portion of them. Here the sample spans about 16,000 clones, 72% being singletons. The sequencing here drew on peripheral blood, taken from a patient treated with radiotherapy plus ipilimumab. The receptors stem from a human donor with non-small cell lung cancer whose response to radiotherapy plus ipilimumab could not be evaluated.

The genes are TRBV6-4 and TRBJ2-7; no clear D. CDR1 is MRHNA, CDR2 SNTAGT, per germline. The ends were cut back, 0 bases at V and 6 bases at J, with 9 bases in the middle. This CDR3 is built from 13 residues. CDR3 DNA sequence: TGTGCCAGCAGTGACTCTTCTAGGCCCGAGCAGTACGTC. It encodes CASSDSSRPEQYV.

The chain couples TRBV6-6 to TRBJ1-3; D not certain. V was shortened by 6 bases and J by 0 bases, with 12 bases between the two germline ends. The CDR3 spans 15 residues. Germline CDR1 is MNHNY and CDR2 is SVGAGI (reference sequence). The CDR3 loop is CASSTPLSSGNTIYF. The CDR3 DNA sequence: TGTGCCAGCAGCACTCCACTGAGCTCTGGAAACACCATATATTTT.

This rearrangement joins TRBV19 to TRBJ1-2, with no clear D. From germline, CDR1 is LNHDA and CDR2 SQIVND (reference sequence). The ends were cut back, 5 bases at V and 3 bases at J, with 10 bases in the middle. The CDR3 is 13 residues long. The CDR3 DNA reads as TGTGCCAGTAGTCGGGGTCTTGACTATGGCTACACCTTC. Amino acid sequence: CASSRGLDYGYTF. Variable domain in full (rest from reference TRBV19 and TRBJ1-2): DGGITQSPKYLFRKEGQNVTLSCEQNLNHDAMYWYRQDPGQGLRLIYYSQIVNDFQKGDIAEGYSVSREKKESFPLTVTSAQKNPTAFYLCASSRGLDYGYTFGSGTRLTVV.

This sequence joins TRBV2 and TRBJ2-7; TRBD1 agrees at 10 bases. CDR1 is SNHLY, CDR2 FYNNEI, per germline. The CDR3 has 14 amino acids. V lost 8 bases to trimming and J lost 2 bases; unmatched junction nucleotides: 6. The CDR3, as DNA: TGTGCCAGCGTCCGGGACAGGGGCCCCTACGAGCAGTACGTC. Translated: CASVRDRGPYEQYV.

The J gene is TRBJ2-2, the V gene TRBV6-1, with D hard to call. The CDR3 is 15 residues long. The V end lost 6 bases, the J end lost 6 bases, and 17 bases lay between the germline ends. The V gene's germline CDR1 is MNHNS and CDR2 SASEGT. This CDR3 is CASRKPGTNAGELFF. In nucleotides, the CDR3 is TGTGCCAGCAGAAAACCAGGAACCAACGCCGGGGAGCTGTTTTTT.

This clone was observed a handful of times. CDR3 loop: CASSYLRAETQYF. In nucleotides, the CDR3 is TGTGCCAGCAGTTATTTGAGGGCAGAGACCCAGTACTTC. The chain employs TRBV27 and TRBJ2-5; maybe TRBD2 (5 bases). The CDR3 loop spans 13 amino acids. V was trimmed by 4 bases and J by 4 bases, leaving 10 bases between them. The germline gives CDR1 MNHEY, CDR2 SMNVEV (reference sequence).

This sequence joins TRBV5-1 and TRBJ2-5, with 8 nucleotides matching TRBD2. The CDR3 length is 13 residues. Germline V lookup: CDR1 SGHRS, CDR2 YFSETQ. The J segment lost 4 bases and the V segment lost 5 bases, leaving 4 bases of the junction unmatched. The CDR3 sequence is CASRGGGIETQYF. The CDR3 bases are TGCGCCAGCAGGGGCGGGGGGATAGAGACCCAGTACTTC.

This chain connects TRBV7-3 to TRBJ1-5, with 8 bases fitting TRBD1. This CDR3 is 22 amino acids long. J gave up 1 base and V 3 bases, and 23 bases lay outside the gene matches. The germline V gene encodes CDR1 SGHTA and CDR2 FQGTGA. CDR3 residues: CASSFMRSQTRQGKNSNQPQHF. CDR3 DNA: TGTGCCAGCAGCTTCATGAGGAGCCAGACCCGACAGGGGAAAAACAGCAATCAGCCCCAGCATTTT.

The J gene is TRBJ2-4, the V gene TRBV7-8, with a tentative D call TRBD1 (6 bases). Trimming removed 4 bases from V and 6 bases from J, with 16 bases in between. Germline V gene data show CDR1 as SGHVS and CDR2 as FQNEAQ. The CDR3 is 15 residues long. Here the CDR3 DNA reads TGTGCCAGCAGCTGGCGAGAAGGGGGACGAAACATTCAGTACTTC. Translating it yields CASSWREGGRNIQYF.

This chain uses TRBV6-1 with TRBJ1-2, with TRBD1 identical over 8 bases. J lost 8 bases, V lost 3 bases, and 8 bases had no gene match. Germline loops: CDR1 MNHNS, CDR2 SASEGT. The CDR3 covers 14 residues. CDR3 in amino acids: CASSESGQGKGYTF. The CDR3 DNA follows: TGTGCCAGCAGTGAGTCCGGACAGGGAAAAGGCTACACCTTC.

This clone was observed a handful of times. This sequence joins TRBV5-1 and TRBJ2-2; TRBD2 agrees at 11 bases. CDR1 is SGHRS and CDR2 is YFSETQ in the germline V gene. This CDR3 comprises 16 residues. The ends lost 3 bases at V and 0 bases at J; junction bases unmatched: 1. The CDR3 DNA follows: TGCGCCAGCAGCTCGACTAGCGGGGCGAACACCGGGGAGCTGTTTTTT. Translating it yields CASSSTSGANTGELFF.

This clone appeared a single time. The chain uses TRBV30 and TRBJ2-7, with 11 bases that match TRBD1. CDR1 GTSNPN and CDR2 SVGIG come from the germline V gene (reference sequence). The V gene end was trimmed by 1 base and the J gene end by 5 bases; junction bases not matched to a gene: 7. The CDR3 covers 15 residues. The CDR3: CAWSAGQGAMDEQYF. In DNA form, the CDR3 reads TGTGCCTGGAGTGCCGGACAGGGGGCTATGGACGAGCAGTACTTC.

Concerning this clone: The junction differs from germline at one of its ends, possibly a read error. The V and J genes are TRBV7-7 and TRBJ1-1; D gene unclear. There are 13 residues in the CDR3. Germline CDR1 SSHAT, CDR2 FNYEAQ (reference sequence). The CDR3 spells CASSLAANTEAFF. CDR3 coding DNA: TGTGCTAGCAGCTTAGCGGCGAACACTGAAGCTTTCTTT.

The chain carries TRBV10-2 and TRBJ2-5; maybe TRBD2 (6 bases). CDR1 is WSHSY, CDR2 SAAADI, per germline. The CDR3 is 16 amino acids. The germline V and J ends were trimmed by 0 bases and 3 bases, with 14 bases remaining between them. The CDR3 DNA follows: TGCGCCAGCAGTGAGTCAGCGGGCGGCGGGGAAGAGACCCAGTACTTC. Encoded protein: CASSESAGGGEETQYF.

This CDR3 is CASSPLASHLAKNIQYF. The CDR3 DNA reads TGCGCCAGCAGCCCGCTGGCATCACATTTAGCCAAAAACATTCAGTACTTC. The rearrangement links TRBV5-1 to TRBJ2-4, with D uncertain. The CDR3 length is 17 residues. Germline V gives CDR1 SGHRS, CDR2 YFSETQ. Trimming removed 4 bases at V and 0 bases at J, with 17 bases between.

CDR3: CASSPRGPISTDTQYF. The CDR3 nucleotides are TGTGCCAGCAGCCCAAGGGGGCCGATCAGCACAGATACGCAGTATTTT. The J gene is TRBJ2-3, the V gene TRBV7-2, with TRBD1 matching 7 bases. The germline V gene encodes CDR1 SGHTA and CDR2 FQGNSA. The CDR3 contains 16 residues. J lost 0 bases, V lost 5 bases, and 8 bases had no gene match.

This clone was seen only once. CDR3 protein: CASSFTGGKETQYF. The CDR3 DNA reads as TGTGCCAGCAGTTTCACAGGGGGAAAAGAGACCCAGTACTTC. The chain combines TRBV27 with TRBJ2-5, with 8 bases that match TRBD1. Germline CDR1 MNHEY, CDR2 SMNVEV (reference sequence). CDR3 size: 14 residues. J gave up 3 bases and V 3 bases, and 3 bases lay outside the gene matches.

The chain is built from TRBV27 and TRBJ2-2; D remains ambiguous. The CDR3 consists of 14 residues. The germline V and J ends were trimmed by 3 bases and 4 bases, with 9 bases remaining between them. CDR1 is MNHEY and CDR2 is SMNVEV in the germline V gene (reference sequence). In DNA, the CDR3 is TGTGCCAGCAGTTTTGGCAGTCCCACCGGGGAGCTGTTTTTT. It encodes CASSFGSPTGELFF.

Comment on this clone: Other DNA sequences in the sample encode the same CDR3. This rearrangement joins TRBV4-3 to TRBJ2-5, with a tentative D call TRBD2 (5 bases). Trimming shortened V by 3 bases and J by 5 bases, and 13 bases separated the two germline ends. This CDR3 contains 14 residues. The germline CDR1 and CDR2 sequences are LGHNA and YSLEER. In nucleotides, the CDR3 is TGCGCCAGCAGCCAGGACCCCCGGGGTGAGACCCAGTACTTC. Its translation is CASSQDPRGETQYF.

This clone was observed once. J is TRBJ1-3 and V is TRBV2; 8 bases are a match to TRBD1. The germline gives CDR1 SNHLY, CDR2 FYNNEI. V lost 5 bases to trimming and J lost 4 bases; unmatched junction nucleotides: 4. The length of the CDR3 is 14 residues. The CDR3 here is CASSWTGSGNTIYF. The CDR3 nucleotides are TGTGCCAGCAGTTGGACAGGGTCGGGAAACACCATATATTTT.

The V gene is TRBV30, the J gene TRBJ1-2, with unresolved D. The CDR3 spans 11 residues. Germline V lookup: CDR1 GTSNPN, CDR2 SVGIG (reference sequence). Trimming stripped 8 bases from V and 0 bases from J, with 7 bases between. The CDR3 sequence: CAADANYGYTF. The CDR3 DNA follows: TGTGCCGCGGATGCTAACTATGGCTACACCTTC.

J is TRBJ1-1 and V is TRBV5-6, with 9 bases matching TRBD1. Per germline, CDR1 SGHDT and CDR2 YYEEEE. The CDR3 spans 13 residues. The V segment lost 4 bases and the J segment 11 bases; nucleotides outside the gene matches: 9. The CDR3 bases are TGTGCCAGCAGCCCGGGGACAGGGAGGTGGGCTTTCTTT. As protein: CASSPGTGRWAFF.

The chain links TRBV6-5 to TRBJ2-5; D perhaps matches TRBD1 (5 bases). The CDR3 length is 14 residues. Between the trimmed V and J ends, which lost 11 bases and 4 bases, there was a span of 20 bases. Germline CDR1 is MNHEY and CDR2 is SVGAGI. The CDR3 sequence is CAACARGWGETQYF. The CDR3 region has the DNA TGTGCCGCGTGCGCTAGGGGATGGGGAGAGACCCAGTACTTC.

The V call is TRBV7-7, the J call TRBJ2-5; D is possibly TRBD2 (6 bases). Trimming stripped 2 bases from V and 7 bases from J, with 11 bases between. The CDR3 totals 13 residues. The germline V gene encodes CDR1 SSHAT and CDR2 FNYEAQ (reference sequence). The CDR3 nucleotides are TGTGCCAGCAGCTTAAGGCGGGGCACGACCCAGTACTTC. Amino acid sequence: CASSLRRGTTQYF.

CDR3 sequence (DNA): TGCAGCGTCCAGACAGGGACCTATGGCTACACCTTC. Protein product: CSVQTGTYGYTF. The chain employs TRBV29-1 and TRBJ1-2; 7 bases agree with TRBD1. CDR1 and CDR2 from the germline V gene are SQVTM and ANQGSEA. Trimming removed 6 bases from V and 4 bases from J; junction bases left unmatched: 5. This CDR3 has 12 residues.

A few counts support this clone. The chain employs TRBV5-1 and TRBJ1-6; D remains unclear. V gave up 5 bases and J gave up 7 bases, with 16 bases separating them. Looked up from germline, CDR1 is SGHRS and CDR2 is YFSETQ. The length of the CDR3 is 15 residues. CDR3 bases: TGCGCCAGCAGAGAGGGTTCATACTCGAATTCACCCCTCCACTTT. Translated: CASREGSYSNSPLHF.